What follows are 11 T cell receptor beta chains derived from one specimen sequenced in a study of response to subunit inactivated influenza vaccine. TCRdb itself ran the RT-PCR reads through MiXCR, one entry per CDR3 protein. The data hold more than 700,000 distinct CDR3 sequences, with around 20% observed a single time. Sequences were derived from PBMCs from blood, sampled about 5 days after vaccination. The source is a man aged 45-60 years who received an inactivated influenza vaccine.

The genes are TRBV2 and TRBJ2-7; D may be TRBD1 (6 bases). The V and J ends lost 6 bases and 2 bases respectively, with 11 bases between them. Germline-derived CDR1 and CDR2 are SNHLY and FYNNEI. This CDR3 region has 13 residues. The CDR3 bases are TGTGCCAGCAGCTGGACAGACCCCTACGAGCAGTACTTC. Translation gives CASSWTDPYEQYF.

This sequence joins TRBV7-6 and TRBJ1-2, with a weak D call TRBD1 (6 bases). This CDR3 comprises 16 residues. V was pared by 4 bases and J by 4 bases, with 19 bases between. Germline CDR1 and CDR2: SGHVS and FNYEAQ. Written as DNA, the CDR3 is TGTGCCAGCAGCTCAGAGGCCGGGGGCGACGGCTATGGCTACACCTTC. It codes for CASSSEAGGDGYGYTF.

This clonotype was seen more than once but under ten times. The chain links TRBV28 to TRBJ2-7, with a tentative D call TRBD1 (6 bases). Germline CDR1 and CDR2: MDHEN and SYDVKM. CDR3 length: 14 residues. Trimming cost V 1 base and J 7 bases, with 14 bases left between them. The CDR3 sequence is CASSLSGTLMEQYF. CDR3 coding DNA: TGTGCCAGCAGTTTATCCGGGACACTTATGGAGCAGTACTTC.

The sample holds a few counts of this clonotype. V usage is TRBV3-1 and J usage is TRBJ2-2; D is undetermined. Germline CDR1 LGHDT, CDR2 YNNKEL (reference sequence). This CDR3 has 14 amino acids. Trimming cost V 5 bases and J 1 base, with 8 bases left between them. The CDR3 region has the DNA TGTGCCAGCAGCTCCGTAGGGAACACCGGGGAGCTGTTTTTT. This encodes CASSSVGNTGELFF.

This clonotype was seen more than once but under ten times. The CDR3 nucleotides read TGTGCCAGCAGACCCGGGACAGGGGCTGAAAAACTGTTTTTT. Translating it yields CASRPGTGAEKLFF. The J gene is TRBJ1-4, the V gene TRBV12-3 or TRBV12-4, with 10 positions matching TRBD1. The CDR3 has 14 amino acids. V lost 6 bases, J lost 7 bases, and 5 bases stayed unmatched.

This sequence joins TRBV29-1 and TRBJ1-2; TRBD1 aligns across 7 bases. The CDR3 covers 12 residues. V shed 5 bases and J 6 bases; nucleotides not matched to a gene: 6. Germline lookup yields CDR1 SQVTM and CDR2 ANQGSEA. CDR3 nucleotides: TGCAGCGTTTCCAGGGGGACCCATGGCTACACCTTC. Its translation: CSVSRGTHGYTF.

This clonotype was observed a handful of times. The V gene is TRBV28, the J gene TRBJ2-1, with 11 bases aligning to TRBD2. This CDR3 spans 15 amino acids. The V and J ends lost 7 bases and 0 bases, in that order; junction bases with no gene match: 2. CDR1 is MDHEN, CDR2 SYDVKM, per germline. The CDR3 loop reads CASTSGGSSYNEQFF. CDR3 DNA sequence: TGTGCCAGCACTAGCGGGGGGAGCTCCTACAATGAGCAGTTCTTC.

For the CDR3, the DNA is TGTGCCAGCAGTTACCTAGCGGGGGGGCCGAGTGAAGAGACCCAGTACTTC. The encoded protein is CASSYLAGGPSEETQYF. The genes are TRBV6-2 or TRBV6-3 and TRBJ2-5; 12 bases map to TRBD2. The ends lost 2 bases at V and 3 bases at J; junction bases unmatched: 7. The length of the CDR3 is 17 residues. CDR1 is MNHEY and CDR2 is SVGEGT in the germline V gene.

The table lists this clonotype with a few counts. The chain has TRBV4-3 and TRBJ2-7, with D possibly being TRBD1 (6 bases). Germline-derived CDR1 and CDR2 are LGHNA and YSLEER. CDR3 length: 16 residues. V lost 4 bases to trimming and J lost 0 bases, with 16 bases between them. The CDR3 is CASSRSIKGDSYEQYF. The CDR3 DNA reads TGCGCCAGCAGCCGATCCATTAAGGGGGACTCCTACGAGCAGTACTTC.

V and J are TRBV12-3 or TRBV12-4 and TRBJ1-1, with D perhaps matching TRBD1 (6 bases). The CDR3 covers 14 residues. With 7 bases removed from V and 4 bases from J, the gap between germline ends came to 16 bases. This chain's CDR3 is CASTLGAGGTEAFF. As DNA, the CDR3 is TGTGCCAGCACCTTGGGGGCGGGGGGCACTGAAGCTTTCTTT.

A few counts support this clonotype. The CDR3 DNA follows: TGTGCCAGCAGCAGACAGGGGGCGCGCGGGGCCAACGTCCTGACTTTC. It is translated as CASSRQGARGANVLTF. The chain has TRBV6-1 and TRBJ2-6; TRBD1 aligns across 10 bases. CDR3 size: 16 residues. Trimming took 6 bases from V and 4 from J; bases not matched to a gene: 6. Germline V CDR1 and CDR2: MNHNS, SASEGT.